This TCR beta chain was sequenced during a study of blood T cell repertoires in COVID-19. For the study at large: There were acute and convalescent COVID-19 samples, and they came from the United States, Italy and Spain. PBMCs, B-cell-depleted T cells, or T cells were the source of the cDNA or gDNA that made up the material.

As processed by the authors: Amplification of reference gene primers was used by the study to estimate nucleated cell counts. TCRdb keeps only in-frame clones here, not all; method: immunoSEQ multiplex PCR. For V, J and clone size, that table is used; D and trimming come from the DNA. The table lists about 200,000 clones, approximately 90% of them singletons. The CDR3 runs 14 residues. V was cut by 1 base and J by 10 bases, with 11 bases left in between. The germline V gene encodes CDR1 MGHRA and CDR2 YSYEKL. Only a few counts were recorded for this clone. The sample consisted of peripheral blood. The source of this sequence is a man between 60 and 75 years old with active or convalescent COVID-19. The chain uses TRBV4-1 and TRBJ1-6; TRBD1 might be the D (5 bases). The CDR3 coding sequence is TGCGCCAGCAGCCAAGCCAGGGCTCGCTCACCCCTCCACTTT. It codes for CASSQARARSPLHF.